A single sample gave rise to the 23 T cell receptor beta chains below, sequenced in a study of T cell responses to AZD1222 COVID-19 vaccine. Libraries were prepared by immunoSEQ multiplex PCR; TCRdb keeps only in-frame clonotypes and omits some of them. Of about 150,000 clones listed, more than 85% were seen once; the top ten hold just under 7%. The source material was peripheral blood, sampled after recovery from COVID-19. The receptors come from an adult who had recovered from COVID-19.

The chain is built from TRBV11-2 and TRBJ2-7; TRBD1 might be the D (6 bases). The germline V gene encodes CDR1 SGHAT and CDR2 FQNNGV. CDR3 length: 13 amino acids. Trimming left V 5 bases short and J 3 bases short, with 11 bases between. CDR3 sequence (DNA): TGTGCCAGCAGCCCGAACAGGGACTACGAGCAGTACTTC. Protein product: CASSPNRDYEQYF.

This chain joins TRBV21-1 and TRBJ1-1; the table assigns TRBD1, which was not confirmed against the DNA. TRBV21-1 is noted as a pseudogene. The CDR3 is 16 amino acids. The CDR3 spells CASSKINRALCTEAFF. In DNA form, the CDR3 reads TGTGCCAGCAGCAAGATAAACAGGGCGTTATGCACTGAAGCTTTCTTT.

This clone has just one count. Other DNA sequences of this sample code for an identical CDR3. This sequence joins TRBV5-4 and TRBJ1-2, with D uncertain. Germline assignment: CDR1 SGHNT and CDR2 YYREEE (reference sequence). Trimming left V 0 bases short and J 7 bases short, with 10 bases between. CDR3 length: 13 residues. The CDR3 DNA reads TGTGCCAGCAGCTTGGTAGGAGGGCCTGGCTACACCTTC. This sequence encodes CASSLVGGPGYTF.

Here the CDR3 reads CASSSHMRQPLHF. CDR3 bases: TGTGCCAGCAGCTCCCACATGAGACAGCCCCTCCACTTT. This chain links TRBV11-2 with TRBJ1-6, with D perhaps matching TRBD1 (5 bases). CDR3 length: 13 residues. The ends were cut back, 4 bases at V and 13 bases at J, with 14 bases in the middle. Germline V gene sequence: CDR1 SGHAT, CDR2 FQNNGV.

The genes are TRBV7-3 and TRBJ2-3; D is perhaps TRBD1 (5 bases). Trimming took 1 base from V and 4 from J, leaving 12 bases between them. The CDR3 spans 15 residues. Germline V lookup: CDR1 SGHTA, CDR2 FQGTGA. The CDR3 DNA is TGTGCCAGCAGCTTAAATCCAGGGATCGCAGATACGCAGTATTTT. Encoded protein: CASSLNPGIADTQYF.

This clone has a handful of counts. The rearrangement links TRBV18 to TRBJ1-6, with D unclear. The germline V and J ends were trimmed by 3 bases and 5 bases, with 11 bases remaining between them. In germline, CDR1 is KGHSH, CDR2 LQKENI. The CDR3 spans 15 residues. For the CDR3, the DNA is TGTGCCAGCTCACCCGCCCAAGTCGATAATTCACCCCTCCACTTT. Translating gives CASSPAQVDNSPLHF.

The chain is built from TRBV4-2 and TRBJ2-5, with 7 positions matching TRBD2. V shed 4 bases, J shed 4 bases, and the junction held 9 bases outside the gene matches. In germline, CDR1 is LGHNA, CDR2 YNFKEQ. The CDR3 runs to 15 residues. This CDR3 is CASSLSGDLGETQYF. The CDR3, as DNA: TGTGCCAGCAGCCTAAGCGGGGACCTGGGAGAGACCCAGTACTTC.

A single count supports this clone. V is TRBV6-5 and J is TRBJ1-2, with no clear D. This CDR3 is 15 amino acids long. Trimming took 0 bases from V and 6 from J, leaving 14 bases between them. CDR1 and CDR2 (germline): MNHEY, SVGAGI. CDR3 amino acids: CASSYSPPRDDGYTF. Here the CDR3 DNA reads TGTGCCAGCAGTTACTCGCCCCCCCGAGACGATGGCTACACCTTC.

The J gene is TRBJ1-5, the V gene TRBV6-5; the D is unclear. Per the germline V gene, CDR1 is MNHEY and CDR2 is SVGAGI. V was cut by 5 bases and J by 3 bases, with 5 bases left in between. The CDR3 spans 12 residues. The CDR3 bases are TGTGCCAGCAGTAAGGACAATCAGCCCCAGCATTTT. It specifies CASSKDNQPQHF.

The CDR3 DNA reads TGTGCCAGCAGCTTAGAGTATCGCGGTCCGGGTAATGAGCAGTTCTTC. Translation: CASSLEYRGPGNEQFF. The chain uses TRBV11-2 and TRBJ2-1, with D unclear. Trimming removed 0 bases at V and 7 bases at J, with 16 bases between. The germline gives CDR1 SGHAT, CDR2 FQNNGV. CDR3 length: 16 residues.

This chain links TRBV28 with TRBJ1-4, with D unclear. CDR1 and CDR2 from the germline V gene are MDHEN and SYDVKM. The length of the CDR3 is 14 residues. V was trimmed by 6 bases and J by 0 bases, leaving 8 bases between them. The CDR3 sequence is CASRGIATNEKLFF. CDR3 sequence (DNA): TGTGCCAGCAGGGGGATTGCAACTAATGAAAAACTGTTTTTT.

This chain connects TRBV6-5 to TRBJ1-2, with D unclear. With 5 bases removed from V and 5 bases from J, the gap between germline ends came to 18 bases. Germline V gene sequence: CDR1 MNHEY, CDR2 SVGAGI. The CDR3 covers 15 residues. The CDR3 region has the DNA TGTGCCAGCAGTCCAAATTCCGGGATAGGGTATGGCTACACCTTC. This encodes CASSPNSGIGYGYTF.

V gene TRBV11-2 combines with J gene TRBJ2-5; D perhaps matches TRBD2 (6 bases). Germline V gives CDR1 SGHAT, CDR2 FQNNGV. The CDR3 extends over 16 amino acids. The V end lost 1 base, the J end lost 5 bases, and 17 bases lay between the germline ends. The CDR3 nucleotides are TGTGCCAGCAGCTTAGCGGGACTCCACATGTCGGAGACCCAGTACTTC. It codes for CASSLAGLHMSETQYF.

This chain uses TRBV19 with TRBJ1-2; D not resolved. The CDR3 is 14 residues long. V lost 5 bases and J 2 bases, leaving 12 bases between the germline ends. Germline V gene data show CDR1 as LNHDA and CDR2 as SQIVND (reference sequence). CDR3 sequence reads: CASSRGTLNYGYTF. The DNA for the CDR3 is TGTGCCAGTAGTCGGGGAACACTAAACTATGGCTACACCTTC.

This clone was observed many times. The chain carries TRBV7-2 and TRBJ1-5; D gene unclear. This CDR3 spans 14 amino acids. V was clipped by 3 bases and J by 6 bases, with 12 bases between them. Germline loops: CDR1 SGHTA, CDR2 FQGNSA. CDR3 sequence (DNA): TGTGCCAGCAGCTTTTGGATCGATGGTCAGCCCCAGCATTTT. Translation: CASSFWIDGQPQHF.

This chain links TRBV5-1 with TRBJ2-4, with a weak D call TRBD1 (6 bases). CDR1 SGHRS and CDR2 YFSETQ come from the germline V gene. Trimming removed 0 bases at V and 0 bases at J, with 13 bases between. The CDR3 extends over 17 amino acids. DNA of the CDR3: TGCGCCAGCAGCTTGGATTTTGGGGGCCTAGCCAAAAACATTCAGTACTTC. Protein: CASSLDFGGLAKNIQYF.

The CDR3 nucleotides are TGCGCCAGCCGAGAACAGGGCGGGTTTGAAAAACTGTTTTTT. Its protein product is CASREQGGFEKLFF. This chain connects TRBV5-1 to TRBJ1-4; D possibly corresponds to TRBD1 (6 bases). Trimming pared 7 bases from V and 7 bases from J, leaving 17 bases between. CDR1 and CDR2 (germline): SGHRS, YFSETQ. This CDR3 is 14 amino acids long.

This clone was seen just once. This chain uses TRBV5-1 with TRBJ1-2; 7 bases match TRBD1. Germline CDR1 SGHRS, CDR2 YFSETQ. The V gene end was trimmed by 0 bases and the J gene end by 4 bases; junction bases not matched to a gene: 3. The CDR3 extends over 14 amino acids. DNA of the CDR3: TGCGCCAGCAGCTTGGGGACAGGACCCTATGGCTACACCTTC. Translated: CASSLGTGPYGYTF. The full variable domain, completed using reference TRBV5-1 and TRBJ1-2, is KAGVTQTPRYLIKTRGQQVTLSCSPISGHRSVSWYQQTPGQGLQFLFEYFSETQRNKGNFPGRFSGRQFSNSRSEMNVSTLELGDSALYLCASSLGTGPYGYTFGSGTRLTVV.

This clone has just one count. This chain links TRBV5-1 with TRBJ1-1; D uncertain. This CDR3 contains 14 residues. The V end was cut by 0 bases, the J end by 2 bases, with 8 bases between. CDR1 and CDR2 from the germline V gene are SGHRS and YFSETQ. In DNA form, the CDR3 reads TGCGCCAGCAGCTTGGACAGTTCAAACACTGAAGCTTTCTTT. Translating it yields CASSLDSSNTEAFF.

Concerning this clone itself: Other DNA sequences of this sample code for an identical CDR3. The rearrangement links TRBV2 to TRBJ1-5, with 10 bases fitting TRBD1. The CDR3 loop spans 14 amino acids. V shed 4 bases and J 6 bases; nucleotides not matched to a gene: 3. Looked up from germline, CDR1 is SNHLY and CDR2 is FYNNEI. The CDR3 nucleotides are TGTGCCAGCAGTGGACAGGGGGCTAGTCAGCCCCAGCATTTT. This translates into CASSGQGASQPQHF.

The J gene is TRBJ1-5, the V gene TRBV2; tentatively, D is TRBD1 (6 bases). V lost 2 bases and J lost 7, with 12 bases in between. The CDR3 totals 14 residues. Germline V CDR1 and CDR2: SNHLY, FYNNEI. This CDR3 is CASSESQGHQPQHF. The CDR3 nucleotides read TGTGCCAGCAGTGAATCGCAGGGGCACCAGCCCCAGCATTTT.

The chain uses TRBV19 and TRBJ2-1; perhaps D is TRBD1 or TRBD2 (5 bases each). The V end was cut by 3 bases, the J end by 1 base, with 13 bases between. Germline V gene data show CDR1 as LNHDA and CDR2 as SQIVND (reference sequence). The CDR3 extends over 16 amino acids. CDR3 coding DNA: TGTGCCAGTAGTATGAGAGGGGCGCGGTCCTACAATGAGCAGTTCTTC. Translation gives CASSMRGARSYNEQFF.

This rearrangement joins TRBV3-1 (or the pseudogene TRBV3-2) to TRBJ1-6; D remains ambiguous. There are 16 residues in the CDR3. Looked up from germline, CDR1 is LGHDT and CDR2 is YNNKEL (reference sequence). V lost 1 base to trimming and J lost 6 bases, with 13 bases between them. This chain's CDR3 is CASSQAGGLINSPLHF. As DNA, the CDR3 is TGTGCCAGCAGCCAAGCGGGAGGTTTGATTAATTCACCCCTCCACTTT.